Listed below are T cell receptor beta chains from one sample, sequenced in a study of post-analysis software for immune sequencing data. MiXCR, applied by TCRdb to the PCR reads, yields one record per CDR3 protein. The sample has more than 500,000 distinct CDR3 sequences, 30% to 40% seen once. The material sequenced was blood. The receptors stem from a girl aged 2-17 years with multiple sclerosis. Both conserved end residues are part of each CDR3. D genes are given only for firm matches. The size field is filled for only some rows; it gives once, few, many or a size class.

V gene	J gene	clone size	D gene	CDR3 DNA	CDR3 protein
TRBV13	TRBJ2-7	few	TRBD1	TGTGCCAGCAGCAATAGGCGGTTTGAGACAGGGGGCGAGCAGTACTTC	CASSNRRFETGGEQYF
TRBV5-1	TRBJ2-3	NA	TRBD2	TGCGCCAGCAGCTTGGACGGGGGGGCGACGAATACGCAGTATTTT	CASSLDGGATNTQYF
TRBV5-1	TRBJ2-4	few	NA	TGCGCCAGCAGCCTCAGGGTTGTTGGGGAGCAGTACTTC	CASSLRVVGEQYF
TRBV29-1	TRBJ1-6	NA	NA	TGCAGCGTTCAGGAGATAAATCCACCCCTCCACTTT	CSVQEINPPLHF
TRBV20-1	TRBJ1-4	few	NA	TGCAGTGCTGGACGAACTAATGAAAAACTGTTTTTT	CSAGRTNEKLFF
TRBV20-1	TRBJ2-2	few	NA	TGCAGTGCCGCGAGGGGCGGGGAGCTGTTTTTT	CSAARGGELFF
TRBV18	TRBJ2-5	NA	NA	TGTGCCAGCTCACCAGGGTTCAGGCAAGAGACCCAGTACTTC	CASSPGFRQETQYF
TRBV6-9	TRBJ2-1	NA	TRBD1	TGTGCCAGCAGTTATCAAGGCGGACAGGGACCCCCGGGGTGGGATGTGCAGTTCTTC	CASSYQGGQGPPGWDVQFF
TRBV20-1	TRBJ1-1	NA	NA	TGCAGTGCTCGTCGAGGGCAGCTCATGAACACTGAAGCTTTCTTT	CSARRGQLMNTEAFF
TRBV29-1	TRBJ2-5	NA	TRBD2	TGCAGCGTTGATGTAGCGGGGGGGTTCCAAGAGACCCAGTACTTC	CSVDVAGGFQETQYF
TRBV12-3/TRBV12-4	TRBJ1-2	NA	NA	TGTGCCAGCAGTCCGACAAGGGGGTGGTCTGGCTACACCTTC	CASSPTRGWSGYTF
TRBV4-1	TRBJ1-6	few	NA	TGCGCCAGCAGCCAAGAGGAGGCTAATTCACCCCTCCACTTT	CASSQEEANSPLHF
TRBV14	TRBJ2-7	NA	TRBD1	TGTGCCAGCAGCCGGGACAGGGGGCGGTTTCACGAGCAGTACTTC	CASSRDRGRFHEQYF
TRBV10-3	TRBJ1-1	NA	TRBD1	TGTGCCATCAGTGAGCGGACAGGGGAAGCTTTCTTT	CAISERTGEAFF
TRBV20-1	TRBJ2-5	NA	TRBD1	TGCAGTGCCGGTCGGGACAGCCAAGAGACCCAGTACTTC	CSAGRDSQETQYF
TRBV7-9	TRBJ2-7	few	NA	TGTGCCAGCAGCCAAGCTGGGGGAACCTACGAGCAGTACTTC	CASSQAGGTYEQYF
TRBV19	TRBJ2-5	NA	NA	TGTGCCAGTAGCCTCTTCGGGGGCTCCAAACAAGAGACCCAGTACTTC	CASSLFGGSKQETQYF
TRBV5-1	TRBJ2-1	NA	TRBD1	TGCGCCAGCAGCTTGGGAGGACAGGCCGGCAATGAGCAGTTCTTC	CASSLGGQAGNEQFF
TRBV20-1	TRBJ2-7	few	NA	TGCAGTGCACAGAGACAGTTAGTCGAGCAGTACTTC	CSAQRQLVEQYF
TRBV12-3/TRBV12-4	TRBJ2-5	NA	NA	TGTGCCAGCAATTTCCGGGAGACCCAGTACTTC	CASNFRETQYF
TRBV6-6	TRBJ2-2	NA	TRBD2	TGTGCCAGCAGGGTAGCGGGGAATCGTTCCGGGGAGCTGTTTTTT	CASRVAGNRSGELFF
TRBV7-2	TRBJ1-4	NA	NA	TGTGCCAGCAGCCGGGACATTTATAATGAAAAACTGTTTTTT	CASSRDIYNEKLFF